This T cell receptor (beta chain) came from a study of post-analysis software for immune sequencing data. Whole-study results and caveats: Strong co-clustering by F measure was seen for same-batch samples. Relative to controls, patients had a handful of TRBV segments at higher frequency, with TRBV5-6, TRBV5-1 and TRBV20-1 among these.

This clonotype showed up just a few times. The antigen is unknown. The CDR3 length is 17 residues. After removal of 3 bases from V and 1 base from J, the junction contained 6 bases not matched to a gene. Per the germline V gene, CDR1 is MGHRA and CDR2 is YSYEKL. Every TCR beta cDNA library bore unique molecular identifiers. When about 0.9 to 10 million T cells were used, they gave hundreds of thousands of cDNA molecules. In TCRdb, the PCR reads were re-called with MiXCR into one record per CDR3 protein. The sample yields roughly 650,000 distinct CDR3 sequences, over 45% seen once. V gene TRBV4-1 combines with J gene TRBJ2-1; 10 nucleotides line up with TRBD2. The specimen was blood. The receptor's source is a girl aged 2-15 years with multiple sclerosis. Here the CDR3 DNA reads TGCGCCAGCAGCCATCTAGCGGGAGAAGGGTCCTACAATGAGCAGTTCTTC. It yields the protein CASSHLAGEGSYNEQFF.